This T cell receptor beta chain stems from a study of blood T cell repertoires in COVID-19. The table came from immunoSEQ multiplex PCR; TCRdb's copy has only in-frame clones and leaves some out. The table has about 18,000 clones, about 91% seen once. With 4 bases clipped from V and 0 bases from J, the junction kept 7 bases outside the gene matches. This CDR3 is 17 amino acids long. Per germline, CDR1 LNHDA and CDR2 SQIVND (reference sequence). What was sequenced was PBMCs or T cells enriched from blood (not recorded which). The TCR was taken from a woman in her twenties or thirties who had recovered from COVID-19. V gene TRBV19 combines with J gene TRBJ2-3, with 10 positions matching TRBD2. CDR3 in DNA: TGTGCCAGTAGTAACGACGGACTAGCGGATAGCACAGATACGCAGTATTTT. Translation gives CASSNDGLADSTDTQYF.